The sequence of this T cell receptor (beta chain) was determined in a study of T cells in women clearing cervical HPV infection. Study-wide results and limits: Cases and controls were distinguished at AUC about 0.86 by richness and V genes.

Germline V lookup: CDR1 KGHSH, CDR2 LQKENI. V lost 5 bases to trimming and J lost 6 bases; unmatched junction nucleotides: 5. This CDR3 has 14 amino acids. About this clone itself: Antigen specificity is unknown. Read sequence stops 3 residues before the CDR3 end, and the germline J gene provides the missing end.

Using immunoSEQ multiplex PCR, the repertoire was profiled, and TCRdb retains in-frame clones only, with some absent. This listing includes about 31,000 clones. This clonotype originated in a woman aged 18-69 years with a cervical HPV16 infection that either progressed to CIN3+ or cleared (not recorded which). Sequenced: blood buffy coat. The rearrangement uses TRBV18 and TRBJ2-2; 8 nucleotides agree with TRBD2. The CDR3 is CASSRGLVSGELFF. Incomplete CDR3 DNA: TGTGCCAGCTCAAGGGGACTAGTGTCCGGGGAG.